This is a list of T cell receptor beta chains from one sample in a study of a mutant IDH1 vaccine in newly diagnosed glioma. Their antigens are not known. Using immunoSEQ multiplex PCR, the repertoire was profiled, and TCRdb retains in-frame clones only, with some absent. This table holds over 75,000 clones, 75% to 85% found once. The sample here was PBMCs, taken from a glioma patient whose treatment included an IDH1 peptide vaccine. These TCRs come from a man aged 35 to 55 with glioma. The CDR3 runs from the conserved cysteine through the conserved F or W.

v_call cdr3_aa
TRBV7-8 CASSLATGGLNQPQHF
TRBV9 CASSLSRDSSSYEQYF
TRBV27 CASSSYAQGGNQPQHF
TRBV11-2 CASSLENPYNEQFF
TRBV9 CASSVATTGAQTQYF
TRBV23-1 CASSHPVRNIQYF
TRBV29-1 CSVGGSGQQFF
TRBV13 CASSSRRTGGNYEQYF
TRBV7-2 CASSFPGGGTADTQYF
TRBV7-6 CASSLGAGTGTSDTQYF
TRBV7-9 CASSLGPGAEQYF
TRBV7-9 CASSSVGGPYEQYF
TRBV6-6 CASSTSGNEQFF
TRBV4-3 CASSLDGRGGEKLFF
TRBV6-4 CAGRMSYEQYF
TRBV5-8 CASSLGTAPSGANVLTF
TRBV5-5 CASSGYHTGELFF
TRBV11-2 CASSLEGGSSYEQYF
TRBV7-9 CASSIQISYGYTF
TRBV5-1 CASSLGGRVNQPQHF
TRBV5-6 CASSLLGGPYEQYF
TRBV30 CAWTPIGVRDYEQYF
TRBV7-2 CASSLVGRSSGANVLTF
TRBV6-5 CASSYGQGGYGYTF
TRBV4-2 CASSQGWQGATDTQYF
TRBV5-6 CASSLWGPGANVLTF
TRBV10-3 CAISVGQGATEAFF
TRBV1 CTSSLGRQGGYTF